A selection of T cell receptor beta chains follows, all from one sample in a study of prognosis after radiotherapy for stage I lung cancer. TCRdb independently ran MiXCR on the multiplex PCR reads; one entry per CDR3 protein. This table has 20,000 to 25,000 distinct CDR3 sequences, roughly 43% appearing once. The specimen comprised PBMCs, sampled before or after stereotactic body radiation therapy (not recorded which). The receptor set was obtained from a donor aged 50 or older with non-small cell lung cancer. The CDR3 runs from the conserved cysteine through the conserved F or W. The order of the fields is clone size, V gene, D gene, CDR3 length, J gene, CDR3 DNA, CDR3 protein. D genes are given only for firm matches. Some rows have no size entry. The others give once, few or many, or a class for an expanded clone.

many,TRBV4-3,.,16,TRBJ2-1,TGCGCCAGCAGCCAAGTATTGCACAGCTCCTACAATGAGCAGTTCTTC,CASSQVLHSSYNEQFF
many,TRBV7-2,.,16,TRBJ2-2,TGTGCCAGCAGCAACGGCCTGTTCGCGAACACCGGGGAGCTGTTTTTT,CASSNGLFANTGELFF
many,TRBV5-1,.,15,TRBJ1-6,TGCGCCAGCAGCTTGGACTCCTCGAGTAATTCACCCCTCCACTTT,CASSLDSSSNSPLHF
many,TRBV5-5,TRBD1,16,TRBJ1-1,TGTGCCAGCAGCTTAACCCTAGGGACAGGGGGAACTGAAGCTTTCTTT,CASSLTLGTGGTEAFF
.,TRBV19,.,14,TRBJ1-2,TGTGCCAGTAGGCTCGTCGGGACGCCCTATGGCTACACCTTC,CASRLVGTPYGYTF
many,TRBV12-3/TRBV12-4,TRBD2,15,TRBJ2-1,TGTGCCAGCAGGTGGACTAGCGGGAGTATCAATGAGCAGTTCTTC,CASRWTSGSINEQFF
.,TRBV6-1,.,14,TRBJ2-2,TGTGCCAGCACCGAAGGTGTCATCACCAGGCGGCTGTTTTTT,CASTEGVITRRLFF
.,TRBV3-1,TRBD1,15,TRBJ2-7,TGTGCCAGCAGCCAGGCCGGACAGGGGGCTCACGAGCAGTACTTC,CASSQAGQGAHEQYF
many,TRBV2,TRBD1,12,TRBJ1-3,TGTGCCAGCCGGGACAGCGGAAACACCATATATTTT,CASRDSGNTIYF
.,TRBV10-2,TRBD2,16,TRBJ2-3,TGCGCCAACTCGGGACTAGGGGGAGTGGGCACAGATACGCAGTATTTT,CANSGLGGVGTDTQYF
medium-sized,TRBV28,TRBD1,15,TRBJ1-5,TGTGCCAGCAGTTTAGGACAGGGATGGGTTCAGCCCCAGCATTTT,CASSLGQGWVQPQHF
many,TRBV20-1,TRBD2,18,TRBJ2-3,TGCAGTGCTAGAGCATTTTTTGGACTAGCGGGAGCGGTAGATACGCAGTATTTT,CSARAFFGLAGAVDTQYF
many,TRBV7-9,.,16,TRBJ2-7,TGTGCCAGCAGCCCCTCAGGCGGCAGGGCCTCCTACGAGCAGTACTTC,CASSPSGGRASYEQYF
.,TRBV19,TRBD1,18,TRBJ1-5,TGTGCCAGTAGTATAGATGTGGGCCGGACAGGGGAAAGACAGCCCCAGCATTTT,CASSIDVGRTGERQPQHF
.,TRBV5-1,.,14,TRBJ2-5,TGCGCCAGCACCCTGGGGCGGGTTGAAGAGACCCATTACTTC,CASTLGRVEETHYF
few,TRBV7-2,.,13,TRBJ2-7,TGTGCCAGCAGCTTTCAGGCAGCGCAAGAGCAGTACTTC,CASSFQAAQEQYF
many,TRBV27,.,14,TRBJ1-1,TGTGCCAGCAGTTTCCAGGGGTTGAACACTGAAGCTTTCTTT,CASSFQGLNTEAFF
few,TRBV6-1,TRBD1,15,TRBJ2-7,TGTGCCAGCAGTGTCCGGACAGGGGATAGGTACGAGCAGTACTTC,CASSVRTGDRYEQYF
.,TRBV11-3,TRBD2,15,TRBJ2-1,TGTGCCAGCATCCTCGCCCGGCGGGAGGCGTATGAGCAGTTCTTT,CASILARREAYEQFF
many,TRBV18,TRBD2,18,TRBJ2-3,TGTGCCAGCTCACCCCGACTAGCGGGAGGGCGGGGCACAGATACGCAGTATTTT,CASSPRLAGGRGTDTQYF
.,TRBV6-2/TRBV6-3,.,13,TRBJ1-2,TGTGCCAGCAAATTAAGGATAGGCTATGGCTACACCTTC,CASKLRIGYGYTF
.,TRBV6-5,.,14,TRBJ2-7,TGTGCCAGCAGTTATTTATGGGGGTTTAACAAGCAGTACTTC,CASSYLWGFNKQYF
.,TRBV20-1,.,15,TRBJ2-1,TGCAGTGCTAGAGATCCCAGCGGGTTCTACAATGAGCAGTTCTTC,CSARDPSGFYNEQFF
many,TRBV5-1,.,13,TRBJ1-2,TGCGCCAGTGGCCGCGATGAGAACTATGGCTACACCTTC,CASGRDENYGYTF
many,TRBV24-1,TRBD1,15,TRBJ2-3,TGTGCCACCAGTGATCTCCAGGGGGCGGCAGATACGCAGTATTTT,CATSDLQGAADTQYF
.,TRBV6-1,.,16,TRBJ1-5,TGTGCCAGCAGTGAAGCTGGGGGGCGCCGGGACCAGCCCCAGCATTTT,CASSEAGGRRDQPQHF